This record covers a single TCR beta chain. Its antigen remains unknown. This table comes from immunoSEQ multiplex PCR, and its TCRdb copy is limited to in-frame clones, with some not included. Counted here are more than 20,000 clones, approximately 81% occurring once; the ten biggest clones make up approximately 16%. The data are from a study of T cells in localized non-small cell lung cancer. There are 14 residues in the CDR3. Germline CDR1 SQVTM, CDR2 ANQGSEA. V lost 1 base to trimming and J lost 4 bases; unmatched junction nucleotides: 3. Whole-study findings and limits: Median detection of top 100 tumor clones in adjacent lung was under 75 clones.

Here the sequenced sample was PBMCs, taken before any cancer treatment. The clonotype was recovered from a woman aged 35-75 years with stage II squamous cell lung carcinoma. The chain recombines TRBV29-1 with TRBJ2-2; 7 bases match TRBD2. CDR3 sequence (DNA): TGCAGCGTTGAAGGGGGGAGGGTCACCGGGGAGCTGTTTTTT. Residues: CSVEGGRVTGELFF.